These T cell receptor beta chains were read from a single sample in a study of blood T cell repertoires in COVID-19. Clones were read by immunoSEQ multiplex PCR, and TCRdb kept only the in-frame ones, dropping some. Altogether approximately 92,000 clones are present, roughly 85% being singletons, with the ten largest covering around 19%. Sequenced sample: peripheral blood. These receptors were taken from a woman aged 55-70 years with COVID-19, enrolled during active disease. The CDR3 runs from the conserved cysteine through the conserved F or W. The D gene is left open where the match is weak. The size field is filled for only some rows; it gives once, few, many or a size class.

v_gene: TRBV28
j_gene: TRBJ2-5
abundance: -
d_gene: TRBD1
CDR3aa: CASRTGFQGAEPQYF
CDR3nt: TGTGCCAGCAGGACAGGGTTTCAGGGAGCCGAGCCCCAGTACTTC

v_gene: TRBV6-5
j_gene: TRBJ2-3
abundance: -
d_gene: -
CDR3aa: CASSRGRDTQYF
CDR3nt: TGTGCCAGCAGCCGGGGGAGGGATACGCAGTATTTT

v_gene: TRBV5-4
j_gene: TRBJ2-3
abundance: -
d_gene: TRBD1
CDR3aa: CASSRQGGGTDTQYF
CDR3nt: TGTGCCAGCAGCCGACAGGGGGGGGGCACAGATACGCAGTATTTT

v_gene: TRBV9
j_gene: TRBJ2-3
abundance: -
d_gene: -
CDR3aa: CASSLSAASRTDTQYF
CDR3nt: TGTGCCAGCAGCCTATCCGCAGCGTCTCGCACAGATACGCAGTATTTT

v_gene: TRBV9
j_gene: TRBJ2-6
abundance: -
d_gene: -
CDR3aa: CASSVTDSSGANVLTF
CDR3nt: TGTGCCAGCAGCGTTACCGACAGCTCTGGGGCCAACGTCCTGACTTTC

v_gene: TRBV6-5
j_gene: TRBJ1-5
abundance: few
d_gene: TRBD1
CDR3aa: CASSSDRGPFQPQHF
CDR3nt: TGTGCCAGCAGTTCGGACAGGGGGCCTTTTCAGCCCCAGCATTTT

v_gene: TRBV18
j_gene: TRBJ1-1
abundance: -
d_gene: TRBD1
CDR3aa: CASSPTQGVGNTEAFF
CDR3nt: TGTGCCAGCTCACCTACGCAGGGGGTCGGGAACACTGAAGCTTTCTTT

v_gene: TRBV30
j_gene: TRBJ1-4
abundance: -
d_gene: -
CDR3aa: CAWSVLGLVNEKLFF
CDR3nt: TGTGCCTGGAGTGTACTGGGGCTGGTTAATGAAAAACTGTTTTTT

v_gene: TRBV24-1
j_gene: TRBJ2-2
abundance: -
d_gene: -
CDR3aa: CATSEGVTGELFF
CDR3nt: TGTGCCACCAGTGAAGGGGTCACCGGGGAGCTGTTTTTT

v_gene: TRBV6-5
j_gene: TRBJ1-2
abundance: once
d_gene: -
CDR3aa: CASSYSGAQGYGYTF
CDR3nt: TGTGCCAGCAGTTACTCGGGGGCGCAAGGCTATGGCTACACCTTC

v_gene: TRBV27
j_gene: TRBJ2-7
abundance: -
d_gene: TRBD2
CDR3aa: CASSSLADVYEQYF
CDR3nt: TGTGCCAGCAGTTCACTAGCGGACGTCTACGAGCAGTACTTC

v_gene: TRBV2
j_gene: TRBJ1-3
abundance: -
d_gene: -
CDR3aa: CASRGHSQDTIYF
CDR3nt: TGTGCCAGCAGGGGCCATTCCCAGGACACCATATATTTT

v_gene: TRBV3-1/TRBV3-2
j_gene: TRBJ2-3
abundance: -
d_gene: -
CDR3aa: CASSQEWRIRYF
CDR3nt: TGTGCCAGCAGCCAAGAATGGAGGATTCGGTATTTT

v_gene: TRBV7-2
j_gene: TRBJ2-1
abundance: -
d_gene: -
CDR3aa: CASRRAGLDNEQFF
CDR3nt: TGTGCCAGCCGGCGGGCAGGTCTAGACAATGAGCAGTTCTTC

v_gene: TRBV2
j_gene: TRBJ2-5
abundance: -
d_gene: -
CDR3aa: CASSSGSGETQYF
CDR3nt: TGTGCCAGCAGTTCAGGGTCGGGAGAGACCCAGTACTTC

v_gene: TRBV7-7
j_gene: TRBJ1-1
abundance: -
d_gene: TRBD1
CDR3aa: CASSSSGQGGNTEAFF
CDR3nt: TGTGCTAGCAGCTCCTCCGGACAGGGAGGGAACACTGAAGCTTTCTTT

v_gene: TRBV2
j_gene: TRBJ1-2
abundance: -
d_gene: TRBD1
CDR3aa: CASSGDRGQTYGYTF
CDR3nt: TGTGCCAGCAGTGGCGACAGGGGGCAGACCTATGGCTACACCTTC

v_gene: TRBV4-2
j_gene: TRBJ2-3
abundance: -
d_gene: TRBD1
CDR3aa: CASSRDRGADTQYF
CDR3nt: TGTGCCAGCAGCCGGGACAGGGGGGCAGATACGCAGTATTTT

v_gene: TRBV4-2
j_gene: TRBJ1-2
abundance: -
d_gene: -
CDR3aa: CASSQARGEGGYTF
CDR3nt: TGTGCCAGCAGCCAAGCCCGGGGGGAAGGTGGCTACACCTTC

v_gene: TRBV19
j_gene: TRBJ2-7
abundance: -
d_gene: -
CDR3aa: CASSMSQSSYEQYF
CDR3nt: TGTGCCAGTAGTATGTCACAGTCTTCCTACGAGCAGTACTTC

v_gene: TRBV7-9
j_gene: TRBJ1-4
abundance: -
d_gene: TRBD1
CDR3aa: CASSLGALEGAFSNEKLFF
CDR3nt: TGTGCCAGCAGCTTAGGGGCCTTGGAGGGGGCGTTCTCGAATGAAAAACTGTTTTTT

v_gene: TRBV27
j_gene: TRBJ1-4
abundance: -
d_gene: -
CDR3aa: CASSFSRVTEKLFF
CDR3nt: TGTGCCAGCAGTTTCAGCCGGGTTACTGAAAAACTGTTTTTT

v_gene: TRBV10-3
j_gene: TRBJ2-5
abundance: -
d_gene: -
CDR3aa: CAISEPGETQYF
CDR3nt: TGTGCCATCAGTGAGCCCGGGGAGACCCAGTACTTC

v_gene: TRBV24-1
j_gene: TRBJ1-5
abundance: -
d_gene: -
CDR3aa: CATSDTGTRAPQHF
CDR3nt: TGTGCCACCAGTGATACCGGGACAAGGGCGCCCCAGCATTTT

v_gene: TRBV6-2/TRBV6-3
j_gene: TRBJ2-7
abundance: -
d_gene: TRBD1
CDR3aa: CASSHPGQSMEQYF
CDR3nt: TGTGCCAGCAGCCATCCGGGACAGTCAATGGAGCAGTACTTC

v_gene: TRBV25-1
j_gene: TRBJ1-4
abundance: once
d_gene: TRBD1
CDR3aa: CASSISTGYQSNEKLFF
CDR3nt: TGTGCCAGCAGTATCTCGACAGGGTACCAGAGTAATGAAAAACTGTTTTTT

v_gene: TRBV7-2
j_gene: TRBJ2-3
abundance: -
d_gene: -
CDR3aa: CASSFKGADTQYF
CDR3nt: TGTGCCAGCAGCTTTAAGGGGGCAGATACGCAGTATTTT

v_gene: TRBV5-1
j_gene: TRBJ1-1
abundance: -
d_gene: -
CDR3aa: CASSPQGSGTEAFF
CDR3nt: TGCGCCAGCAGCCCTCAGGGGAGCGGCACTGAAGCTTTCTTT

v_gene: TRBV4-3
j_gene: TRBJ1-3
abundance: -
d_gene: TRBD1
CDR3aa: CASSTGTGVYSTIYF
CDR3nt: TGCGCCAGCAGCACCGGGACAGGCGTCTATAGCACCATATATTTT

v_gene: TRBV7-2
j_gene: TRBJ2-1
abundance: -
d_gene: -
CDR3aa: CASSLDSRGPYNEQFF
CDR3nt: TGTGCCAGCAGCTTAGACTCGCGGGGCCCATACAATGAGCAGTTCTTC

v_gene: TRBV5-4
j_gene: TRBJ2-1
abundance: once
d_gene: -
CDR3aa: CASSLGRSSYNEQFF
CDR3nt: TGTGCCAGCAGCTTGGGCCGGAGCTCCTACAATGAGCAGTTCTTC

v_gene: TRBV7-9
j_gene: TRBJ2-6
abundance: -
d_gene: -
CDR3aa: CASSLSANSGANVLTF
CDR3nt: TGTGCCAGCAGCTTATCAGCGAACTCTGGGGCCAACGTCCTGACTTTC

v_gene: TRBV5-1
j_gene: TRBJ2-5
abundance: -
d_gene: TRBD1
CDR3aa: CASSAGQGETQYF
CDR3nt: TGCGCCAGCAGCGCGGGACAGGGGGAGACCCAGTACTTC

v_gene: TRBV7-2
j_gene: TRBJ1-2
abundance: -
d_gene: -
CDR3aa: CASSSLPSSGYTF
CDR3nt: TGTGCCAGCAGTTCGTTGCCATCGAGTGGCTACACCTTC

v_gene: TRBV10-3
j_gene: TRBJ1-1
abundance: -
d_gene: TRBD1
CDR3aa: CAISGQGYTEAFF
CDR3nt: TGTGCCATCAGCGGACAGGGATACACTGAAGCTTTCTTT

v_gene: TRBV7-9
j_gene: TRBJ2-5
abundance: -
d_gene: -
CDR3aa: CASSQPQGSQETQYF
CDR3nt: TGTGCCAGCAGCCAGCCCCAGGGAAGTCAGGAGACCCAGTACTTC

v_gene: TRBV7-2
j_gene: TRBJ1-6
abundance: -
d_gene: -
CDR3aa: CASSLTVRNSPLHF
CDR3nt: TGTGCCAGCAGCTTGACAGTCAGGAATTCACCCCTCCACTTT

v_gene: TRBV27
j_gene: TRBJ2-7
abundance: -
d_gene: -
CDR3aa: CASSLLAGTPIYEQYF
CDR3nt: TGTGCCAGCAGTTTATTAGCCGGGACACCAATCTACGAGCAGTACTTC

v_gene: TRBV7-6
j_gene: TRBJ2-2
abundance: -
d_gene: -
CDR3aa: CASSPGAARTGELFF
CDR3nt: TGTGCCAGCAGCCCTGGGGCAGCTCGCACCGGGGAGCTGTTTTTT

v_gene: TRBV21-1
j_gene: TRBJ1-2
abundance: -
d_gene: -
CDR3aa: CASSAIPNSRPGQGSNYGYTF
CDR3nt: TGTGCCAGCAGCGCAATTCCGAATTCCCGTCCGGGACAGGGATCTAACTATGGCTACACCTTC

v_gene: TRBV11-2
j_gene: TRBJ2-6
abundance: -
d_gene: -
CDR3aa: CASSSPMRRGPSGANVLTF
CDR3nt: TGTGCCAGCAGCTCCCCCATGAGGCGGGGGCCCTCTGGGGCCAACGTCCTGACTTTC

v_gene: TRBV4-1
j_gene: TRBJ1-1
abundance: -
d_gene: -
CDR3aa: CASSQVPTLNTEAFF
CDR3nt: TGCGCCAGCAGCCAAGTCCCCACATTGAACACTGAAGCTTTCTTT

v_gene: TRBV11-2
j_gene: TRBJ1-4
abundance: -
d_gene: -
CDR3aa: CASSLERGRVREKLFF
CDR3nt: TGTGCCAGCAGCTTAGAACGCGGCAGAGTTAGGGAAAAACTGTTTTTT

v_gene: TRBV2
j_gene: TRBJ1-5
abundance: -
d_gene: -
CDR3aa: CASSQGHVLERVPQHF
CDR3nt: TGTGCCAGCAGTCAAGGACATGTACTGGAAAGAGTGCCCCAGCATTTT

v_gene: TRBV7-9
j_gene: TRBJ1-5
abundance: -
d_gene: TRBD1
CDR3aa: CASSLERDGTGNQPQHF
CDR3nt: TGTGCCAGCAGCTTAGAGAGGGACGGGACAGGAAATCAGCCCCAGCATTTT

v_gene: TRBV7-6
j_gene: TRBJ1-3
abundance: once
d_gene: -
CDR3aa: CASSVAADSYSGNTIYF
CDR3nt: TGTGCCAGCAGCGTCGCCGCCGACAGCTACTCTGGAAACACCATATATTTT

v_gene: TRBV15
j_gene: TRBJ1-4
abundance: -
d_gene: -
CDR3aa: CATSSRTAPGEKLFF
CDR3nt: TGTGCCACCAGCAGTAGGACAGCCCCGGGCGAAAAACTGTTTTTT

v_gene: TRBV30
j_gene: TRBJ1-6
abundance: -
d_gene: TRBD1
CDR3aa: CAWSVRTGKGGQNSPLHF
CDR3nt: TGTGCCTGGAGTGTCCGGACAGGGAAAGGGGGTCAGAATTCACCCCTCCACTTT

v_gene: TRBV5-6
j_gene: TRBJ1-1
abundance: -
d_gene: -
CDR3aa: CASSQYFTEAFF
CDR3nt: TGTGCCAGCAGCCAATACTTCACTGAAGCTTTCTTT

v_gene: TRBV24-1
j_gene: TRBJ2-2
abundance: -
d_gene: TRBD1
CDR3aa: CATSPPGQGFANTGELFF
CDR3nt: TGTGCCACCAGCCCCCCGGGACAGGGGTTCGCGAACACCGGGGAGCTGTTTTTT

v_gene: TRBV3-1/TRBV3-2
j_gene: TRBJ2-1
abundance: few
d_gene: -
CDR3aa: CASSQDPSSNEQFF
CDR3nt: TGTGCCAGCAGCCAAGATCCTAGCTCGAATGAGCAGTTCTTC

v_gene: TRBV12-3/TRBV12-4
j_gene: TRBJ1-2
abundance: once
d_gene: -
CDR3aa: CASSLRQSYYTF
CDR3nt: TGTGCCAGCAGCCTAAGACAGTCCTACTACACCTTC

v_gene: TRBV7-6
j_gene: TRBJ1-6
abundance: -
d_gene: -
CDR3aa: CASSPGNSPLHF
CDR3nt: TGTGCCAGCAGCCCGGGGAATTCACCCCTCCACTTT

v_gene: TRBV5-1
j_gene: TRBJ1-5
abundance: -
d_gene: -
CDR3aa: CASSFTVSNQPQHF
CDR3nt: TGCGCCAGCAGCTTTACGGTTAGCAATCAGCCCCAGCATTTT

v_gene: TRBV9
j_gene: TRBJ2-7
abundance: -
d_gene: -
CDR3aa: CASSVGGDVYEQYF
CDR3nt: TGTGCCAGCAGCGTGGGAGGAGATGTATACGAGCAGTACTTC

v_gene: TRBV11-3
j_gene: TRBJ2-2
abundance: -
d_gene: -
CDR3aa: CASSQMTGTLNTGELFF
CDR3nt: TGTGCCAGCAGTCAAATGACGGGGACACTAAACACCGGGGAGCTGTTTTTT

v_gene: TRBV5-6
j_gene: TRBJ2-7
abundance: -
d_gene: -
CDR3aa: CASSLSLSPYEQYF
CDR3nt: TGTGCCAGCAGCTTATCCCTGAGCCCCTACGAGCAGTACTTC